The entry below describes one T cell receptor beta chain. Its antigen is still unknown. Since a much larger clone is just one base distant, this may be a read error. Since no conserved phenylalanine or tryptophan closes the CDR3, a read error is the likely cause. Germline CDR1 and CDR2: MNHNS and SASEGT. The length of the CDR3 is 12 residues. Trimming shortened V by 8 bases and J by 2 bases, and 10 bases separated the two germline ends. Based on a CD8+CD4-CCR7+CD45RA+ profile, naive CD8 T cells were sorted. TCRdb reprocessed the PCR reads via MiXCR and lists one record per CDR3 protein. This sample has 460,000 or so distinct CDR3 sequences, with roughly 24% found just once. The data were taken from a study of molecular identifiers for immune sequencing clone quantification. General observations from the study: Clonotypes topping 20 RNA copies carried over 97% of effector molecules but under 1% of naive ones. Detecting spiked Jurkat TCR RNA from one cell among some 990,000 naive cells was reportedly possible.

The sequencing input was naive CD8+ T cells from blood, with Jurkat cell RNA spiked in. Stated subset: FACS-sorted CD8+CD4-CCR7+CD45RA+ naive T cells. This rearrangement joins TRBV6-1 to TRBJ2-7; D remains ambiguous. The clonotype was recovered from a human donor in good health. Some libraries in this study had Jurkat cell RNA spiked in. In DNA form, the CDR3 reads TGTGCCAGCTTAGCAGTTACCTACGAGCAGTACTAC. Translation gives CASLAVTYEQYY.